This TCR beta chain is from a study of blood T cell repertoires in COVID-19. Study overall: Donors in the United States, Italy and Spain gave samples during acute or convalescent COVID-19. Sample material is recorded as cDNA or gDNA derived from T cells, B-cell-depleted T cells, or PBMCs.

Trimming cost V 6 bases and J 5 bases, with 16 bases left between them. CDR1 is SGHVS and CDR2 is FNYEAQ in the germline V gene. The CDR3 covers 14 residues. Per the authors' pipeline: From reference gene primer amplification, estimates of nucleated cell counts were derived. The data were produced by immunoSEQ multiplex PCR, yet TCRdb's version contains in-frame clones alone and is incomplete. V, J and clone size are those of that table, while D and trimming were read from the DNA. The sample has about 150,000 clones, less than 90% seen once; the top ten hold more than 2%. The specimen was peripheral blood. The sequence was collected from a woman between 65 and 79 years old with acute or convalescent COVID-19. The genes are TRBV7-6 and TRBJ2-5; TRBD1 might be the D (6 bases). The CDR3 loop is CASRQSQGMETQYF. Here the CDR3 DNA reads TGTGCCAGCAGGCAATCTCAGGGGATGGAGACCCAGTACTTC.